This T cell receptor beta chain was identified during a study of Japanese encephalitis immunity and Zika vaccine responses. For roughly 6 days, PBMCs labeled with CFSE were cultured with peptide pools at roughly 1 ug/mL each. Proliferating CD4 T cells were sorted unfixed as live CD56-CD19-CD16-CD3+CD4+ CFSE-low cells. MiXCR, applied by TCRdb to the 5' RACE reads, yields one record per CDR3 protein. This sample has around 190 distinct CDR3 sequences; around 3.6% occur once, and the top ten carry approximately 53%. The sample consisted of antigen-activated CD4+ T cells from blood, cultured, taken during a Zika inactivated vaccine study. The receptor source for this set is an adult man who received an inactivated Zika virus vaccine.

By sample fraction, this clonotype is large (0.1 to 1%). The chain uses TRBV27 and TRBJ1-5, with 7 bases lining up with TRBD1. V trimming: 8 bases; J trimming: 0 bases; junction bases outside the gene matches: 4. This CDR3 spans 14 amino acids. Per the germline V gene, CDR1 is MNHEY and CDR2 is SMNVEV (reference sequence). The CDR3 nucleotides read TGTGCCAGCGGGACAGTCTATAGCAATCAGCCCCAGCATTTT. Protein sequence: CASGTVYSNQPQHF.